This T cell receptor beta chain appears in the sequencing data of a study of blood T cell repertoires in COVID-19. Study context: Whether acute or convalescent, the COVID-19 samples came from the United States, Italy and Spain. PBMCs, B-cell-depleted T cells, or T cells provided the cDNA or gDNA that made up the material.

This clone was counted only a few times. Authors' analysis steps: How many nucleated cells were present was estimated from reference gene primer amplification. TCRdb keeps only in-frame clones here, not all; method: immunoSEQ multiplex PCR. Clone size and the V and J calls come from that table; the DNA yielded D and trimming. The table records around 150,000 clones, around four fifths of them present only once. Sequencing was performed on peripheral blood. The receptor was derived from a woman of 80 years or more with active or convalescent COVID-19.

The CDR3 loop is CASSPSAYEQYF. The CDR3 DNA reads as TGTGCCAGCTCACCTTCAGCCTACGAGCAGTACTTC. The rearrangement uses TRBV18 and TRBJ2-7; no definite D call. CDR1 and CDR2 from the germline V gene are KGHSH and LQKENI. V was cut by 3 bases and J by 2 bases, with 5 bases left in between. The CDR3 has 12 residues.